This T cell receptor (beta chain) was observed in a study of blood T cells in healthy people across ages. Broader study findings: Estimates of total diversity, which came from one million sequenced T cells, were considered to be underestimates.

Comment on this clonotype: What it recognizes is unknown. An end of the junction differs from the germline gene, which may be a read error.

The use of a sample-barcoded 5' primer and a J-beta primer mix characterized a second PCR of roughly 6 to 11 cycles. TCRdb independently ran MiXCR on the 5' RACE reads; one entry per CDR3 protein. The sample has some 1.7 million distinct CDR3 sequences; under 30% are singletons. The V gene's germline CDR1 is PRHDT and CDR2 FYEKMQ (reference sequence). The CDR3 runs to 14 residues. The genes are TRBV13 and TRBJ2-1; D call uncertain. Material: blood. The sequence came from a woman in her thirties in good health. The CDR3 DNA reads TGTGTCAGCAGCTTAATTGTGACAAGCAATGAGCAGTTCTTC. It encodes CVSSLIVTSNEQFF.